The next 2 T cell receptor beta chains were all read from a single sample in a study of Ad26.COV2.S vaccination and SARS-CoV-2 variants. Measured with immunoSEQ multiplex PCR; TCRdb has only the in-frame clones, and not every one. This table has 300,000 to 400,000 clones, about 91% appearing once. The specimen comprised peripheral blood, sampled after recovery from COVID-19. All receptors derive from a human donor who had recovered from COVID-19.

The chain carries TRBV19 and TRBJ1-1; D possibly corresponds to TRBD1 (6 bases). Germline V lookup: CDR1 LNHDA, CDR2 SQIVND (reference sequence). The CDR3 is 12 residues long. V was shortened by 11 bases and J by 8 bases, with 18 bases between the two germline ends. In DNA form, the CDR3 reads TGTGCCTCCACTCCGAGGGGGGCCGAAGCTTTCTTT. Protein sequence: CASTPRGAEAFF.

The rearrangement links TRBV19 to TRBJ1-2; 8 bases map to TRBD1. J lost 9 bases, V lost 2 bases, and 11 bases had no gene match. The CDR3 loop spans 15 amino acids. Germline CDR1 and CDR2: LNHDA and SQIVND (reference sequence). This chain's CDR3 is CASSILTRGLVSYTF. The CDR3 region has the DNA TGTGCCAGTAGTATATTGACCAGGGGGCTCGTAAGCTACACCTTC. Full variable domain (remainder filled in from reference TRBV19 and TRBJ1-2): DGGITQSPKYLFRKEGQNVTLSCEQNLNHDAMYWYRQDPGQGLRLIYYSQIVNDFQKGDIAEGYSVSREKKESFPLTVTSAQKNPTAFYLCASSILTRGLVSYTFGSGTRLTVV.